These 30 T cell receptor beta chains were sequenced from one sample in a study of cytomegalovirus exposure and HLA in healthy donors. Vbeta (60) and Jbeta (13) primers were used in the PCR. The method was immunoSEQ multiplex PCR; TCRdb's version includes in-frame clones alone and lacks a portion of them. The sample lists 120,000 to 150,000 clones; less than 85% were seen once. The sample comprised PBMCs. The receptors originated from a man aged 35 to 55 in good health and CMV-seronegative.

A word on this clone: This same CDR3 is encoded by further DNA sequences in the sample. This chain links TRBV10-3 with TRBJ2-2; D remains unclear. The germline CDR1 and CDR2 sequences are ENHRY and SYGVKD. The V gene lost 3 bases and the J gene lost 4 bases, with 6 bases spanning the gap. The CDR3 contains 13 residues. The CDR3 spells CAISDTGTGELFF. The CDR3 bases are TGTGCCATCAGTGACACTGGCACCGGGGAGCTGTTTTTT.

V and J are TRBV6-5 and TRBJ2-7; 10 bases are a match to TRBD1. V dropped 2 bases and J dropped 2; count of bases not matched to a gene: 6. Germline CDR1 and CDR2: MNHEY and SVGAGI. The CDR3 covers 16 residues. DNA of the CDR3: TGTGCCAGCAGTTACACCGGGACAGGGGCTGCCTACGAGCAGTACTTC. Translation: CASSYTGTGAAYEQYF.

There are a few counts of this clone. The chain combines TRBV6-1 with TRBJ2-3; 10 bases line up with TRBD2. The CDR3 totals 15 residues. CDR1 MNHNS and CDR2 SASEGT come from the germline V gene. Trimming cost V 4 bases and J 3 bases; bases outside gene matches: 4. The CDR3 region has the DNA TGTGCCAGCAGTGCACCTAGCGGGAGTACAGATACGCAGTATTTT. The encoded protein is CASSAPSGSTDTQYF.

The V call is TRBV14, the J call TRBJ2-3, with a tentative D call TRBD2 (6 bases). CDR3 length: 14 amino acids. Germline loops: CDR1 SGHDN, CDR2 FVKESK. V lost 0 bases to trimming and J lost 9 bases, with 13 bases between them. CDR3 amino acids: CASSQDLEGWTQYF. In DNA, the CDR3 is TGTGCCAGCAGCCAAGATTTGGAGGGATGGACGCAGTATTTT. The whole variable domain, filled in from reference TRBV14 and TRBJ2-3, reads EAGVTQFPSHSVIEKGQTVTLRCDPISGHDNLYWYRRVMGKEIKFLLHFVKESKQDESGMPNNRFLAERTGGTYSTLKVQPAELEDSGVYFCASSQDLEGWTQYFGPGTRLTVL.

V and J are TRBV30 and TRBJ2-5; D not certain. There are 16 residues in the CDR3. Trimming removed 0 bases at V and 0 bases at J, with 14 bases between. Germline V gene data show CDR1 as GTSNPN and CDR2 as SVGIG (reference sequence). As DNA, the CDR3 is TGTGCCTGGAGTGTACCCGCGACATCTTACCAAGAGACCCAGTACTTC. Translation: CAWSVPATSYQETQYF.

This clone showed up just once. The chain carries TRBV5-1 and TRBJ2-5; 15 positions match TRBD2. The junction had 8 bases not matched to a gene; V was cut back by 3 bases and J by 2 bases. The CDR3 runs to 18 residues. Germline V gene sequence: CDR1 SGHRS, CDR2 YFSETQ. The CDR3 DNA reads as TGCGCCAGCAGCTCCGGACTAGCGGGAGGGCCGGGGCAAGAGACCCAGTACTTC. It is translated as CASSSGLAGGPGQETQYF.

V and J are TRBV14 and TRBJ2-5; 7 positions match TRBD1. CDR3 length equals 16 residues. With 0 bases clipped from V and 5 bases from J, the junction kept 9 bases outside the gene matches. Per germline, CDR1 SGHDN and CDR2 FVKESK. This chain's CDR3 is CASSQDQGTVGETQYF. The CDR3 DNA sequence: TGTGCCAGCAGCCAAGATCAGGGGACAGTTGGGGAGACCCAGTACTTC.

This clone was found once. This chain links TRBV28 with TRBJ2-6; possible D gene TRBD1, 6 bases. This CDR3 comprises 17 residues. Trimming pared 5 bases from V and 0 bases from J, leaving 14 bases between. Germline assignment: CDR1 MDHEN and CDR2 SYDVKM. The CDR3 region is CASSLNREGSGANVLTF. CDR3 nucleotide sequence: TGTGCCAGCAGTCTGAACAGGGAAGGCTCTGGGGCCAACGTCCTGACTTTC.

The chain employs TRBV4-1 and TRBJ2-3, with 9 bases fitting TRBD2. This CDR3 is built from 18 residues. Germline CDR1 reads MGHRA; CDR2 reads YSYEKL. J lost 0 bases, V lost 0 bases, and 7 bases had no gene match. For the CDR3, the DNA is TGCGCCAGCAGCCAAGACGCGGGAGGGGGCCTTAGCACAGATACGCAGTATTTT. Amino acid sequence: CASSQDAGGGLSTDTQYF.

V and J are TRBV5-4 and TRBJ2-5, with a tentative D call TRBD2 (5 bases). Trimming shortened V by 2 bases and J by 4 bases, and 9 bases separated the two germline ends. This CDR3 spans 13 amino acids. Germline V lookup: CDR1 SGHNT, CDR2 YYREEE (reference sequence). The DNA of the CDR3 is TGTGCCAGCAGCTTATCGAGCGGAGAGACCCAGTACTTC. It specifies CASSLSSGETQYF. Variable domain in full (rest from reference TRBV5-4 and TRBJ2-5): ETGVTQSPTHLIKTRGQQVTLRCSSQSGHNTVSWYQQALGQGPQFIFQYYREEENGRGNFPPRFSGLQFPNYSSELNVNALELDDSALYLCASSLSSGETQYFGPGTRLLVL.

DNA for the CDR3: TGCGCCAGCAGCCCCCAGGATCGGCCGACCGGGGAGCTGTTTTTT. Amino acids: CASSPQDRPTGELFF. The chain carries TRBV10-1 and TRBJ2-2; D is unresolved. Between the trimmed V and J ends, which lost 6 bases and 5 bases, there was a span of 16 bases. CDR1 is WNHNN and CDR2 is SYGVQD in the germline V gene (reference sequence). The CDR3 has 15 residues.

The chain employs TRBV5-1 and TRBJ2-3, with D unresolved. CDR1 and CDR2 from the germline V gene are SGHRS and YFSETQ. This CDR3 has 15 residues. Trimming removed 0 bases from V and 0 bases from J, with 8 bases in between. CDR3 nucleotides: TGCGCCAGCAGCTTGGGAGGTCCTAGCACAGATACGCAGTATTTT. Its translation is CASSLGGPSTDTQYF. Combining the CDR3 with reference TRBV5-1 and TRBJ2-3 gives the whole variable domain KAGVTQTPRYLIKTRGQQVTLSCSPISGHRSVSWYQQTPGQGLQFLFEYFSETQRNKGNFPGRFSGRQFSNSRSEMNVSTLELGDSALYLCASSLGGPSTDTQYFGPGTRLTVL.

The rearrangement joins TRBV14 to TRBJ2-7; D possibly corresponds to TRBD1 (5 bases). The V gene's germline CDR1 is SGHDN and CDR2 FVKESK. V lost 1 base, J lost 0 bases, and 10 bases lay in between. This CDR3 region has 15 residues. The CDR3 is CASSQGLGVSYEQYF. The DNA for the CDR3 is TGTGCCAGCAGCCAAGGTTTAGGGGTCTCCTACGAGCAGTACTTC.

The V and J genes are TRBV6-5 and TRBJ2-5; possibly TRBD2 for D (6 bases). Germline V lookup: CDR1 MNHEY, CDR2 SVGAGI. The CDR3 covers 14 residues. The germline V and J ends were trimmed by 0 bases and 5 bases, with 10 bases remaining between them. In nucleotides, the CDR3 is TGTGCCAGCAGTTACTCGGGGGGTACGGAGACCCAGTACTTC. Residues: CASSYSGGTETQYF.

V gene TRBV5-1 combines with J gene TRBJ1-2; TRBD1 agrees at 12 bases. The ends lost 0 bases at V and 8 bases at J; junction bases unmatched: 17. The CDR3 runs 19 residues. Looked up from germline, CDR1 is SGHRS and CDR2 is YFSETQ. The CDR3 coding sequence is TGCGCCAGCAGCTTGGTACCGGCCGTCGGGACAGGGGGCTTTCGGGGCTACACCTTC. Translation: CASSLVPAVGTGGFRGYTF.

This clone was seen more than once but under ten times. The chain is built from TRBV28 and TRBJ2-7, with 9 positions matching TRBD2. Germline assignment: CDR1 MDHEN and CDR2 SYDVKM. The junction had 12 bases not matched to a gene; V was cut back by 6 bases and J by 9 bases. The CDR3 is made up of 14 amino acids. This chain's CDR3 is CASSLLAGDFGQYF. The CDR3 region has the DNA TGTGCCAGCAGCTTACTAGCGGGTGACTTTGGGCAGTACTTC.

This rearrangement joins TRBV6-5 to TRBJ2-5, with unresolved D. The DNA end is more similar to TRBJ2-7, so the J call may be wrong. Germline values: CDR1 MNHEY, CDR2 SVGAGI. This CDR3 has 13 amino acids. In DNA, the CDR3 is TGTGCCAGCAAGCCAGCGCCTTCCTACGAGCAGTACTTC. It codes for CASKPAPSYEQYF.

This chain connects TRBV9 to TRBJ2-1, with TRBD2 matching 8 bases. The CDR3 runs to 16 residues. V was clipped by 4 bases and J by 9 bases; unmatched bases: 15. Germline CDR1 reads SGDLS; CDR2 reads YYNGEE. The CDR3 nucleotides are TGTGCCAGCAGCCCCGTAGAGGGACTAGAGTTTAGTGAGCAGTTCTTC. Its protein product is CASSPVEGLEFSEQFF. The variable domain in full, completed from reference TRBV9 and TRBJ2-1, reads DSGVTQTPKHLITATGQRVTLRCSPRSGDLSVYWYQQSLDQGLQFLIQYYNGEERAKGNILERFSAQQFPDLHSELNLSSLELGDSALYFCASSPVEGLEFSEQFFGPGTRLTVL.

The chain recombines TRBV11-2 with TRBJ2-1, with a weak D call TRBD2 (5 bases). The CDR3 sequence is 16 residues long. V lost 3 bases and J lost 9, with 21 bases in between. Germline V gives CDR1 SGHAT, CDR2 FQNNGV. CDR3 sequence: CASSFRRSARWGEQFF. The CDR3 region has the DNA TGTGCCAGCAGCTTCCGTCGTAGCGCCCGATGGGGTGAGCAGTTCTTC.

The chain couples TRBV27 to TRBJ2-2, with 9 positions matching TRBD1. Germline V gene lookup returns CDR1 MNHEY and CDR2 SMNVEV (reference sequence). The V and J ends lost 5 bases and 4 bases, in that order; junction bases with no gene match: 5. The CDR3 has 15 residues. The DNA of the CDR3 is TGTGCCAGCAGTCCCACAGGGGGCCTCACCGGGGAGCTGTTTTTT. It encodes CASSPTGGLTGELFF.

This chain joins TRBV6-1 and TRBJ2-7; 11 bases are a match to TRBD1. Germline CDR1 reads MNHNS; CDR2 reads SASEGT. The length of the CDR3 is 13 residues. Unmatched junction bases numbered 1, after V lost 8 bases and J lost 1 base. This chain's CDR3 is CASRDRGSYEQYF. In nucleotides, the CDR3 is TGTGCCAGCCGGGACAGGGGGTCCTACGAGCAGTACTTC.

The chain uses TRBV10-3 and TRBJ2-4, with D possibly matching TRBD2 (7 bases). This CDR3 comprises 11 residues. The V gene lost 10 bases and the J gene lost 8 bases, with 12 bases spanning the gap. Germline loops: CDR1 ENHRY, CDR2 SYGVKD. For the CDR3, the DNA is TGTGCCACCGGGGGGCGGGACATTCAGTACTTC. It translates to CATGGRDIQYF.

In DNA form, the CDR3 reads TGCGCCAGCAGCCAGGGACAGGGGGGGGAGACCCAGTACTTC. Residues: CASSQGQGGETQYF. The genes are TRBV5-1 and TRBJ2-5; 11 bases are a match to TRBD1. This CDR3 comprises 14 residues. Unmatched junction bases numbered 4, after V lost 4 bases and J lost 5 bases. CDR1 is SGHRS, CDR2 YFSETQ, per germline.

V is TRBV30 and J is TRBJ2-7; the D gene is possibly TRBD1 (7 bases). Germline assignment: CDR1 GTSNPN and CDR2 SVGIG (reference sequence). The CDR3 loop spans 12 amino acids. The DNA for the CDR3 is TGTGCTTCAGGGGGAGGAGGTTTCGAGCAGTACTTC. Its translation is CASGGGGFEQYF.

The rearrangement uses TRBV11-3 and TRBJ2-7, with TRBD2 as a possible D gene (5 bases). CDR1 SGHNT and CDR2 YENEEA come from the germline V gene. V lost 8 bases and J lost 0, with 11 bases in between. The CDR3 extends over 13 amino acids. The CDR3 region has the DNA TGTGCCAGCGGAACGGCGGGCTCCTACGAGCAGTACTTC. Protein: CASGTAGSYEQYF.

This clone was seen only once. The V call is TRBV7-9, the J call TRBJ2-3, with 10 nucleotides matching TRBD2. Losses at the gene ends were 2 bases for V and 1 base for J; bases not matched to a gene: 0. The germline CDR1 and CDR2 sequences are SEHNR and FQNEAQ (reference sequence). The CDR3 extends over 15 amino acids. CDR3 DNA: TGTGCCAGCAGCTTACTAGCGGGGGGCACAGATACGCAGTATTTT. It yields the protein CASSLLAGGTDTQYF.

This chain uses TRBV5-1 with TRBJ2-7, with 12 positions matching TRBD1. The V segment lost 4 bases and the J segment 7 bases; nucleotides outside the gene matches: 12. The V gene's germline CDR1 is SGHRS and CDR2 YFSETQ. CDR3 length: 16 amino acids. For the CDR3, the DNA is TGCGCCAGCAGCGGTACCGGGACAGGGGGCCTCAGGGAGCAGTACTTC. Translated: CASSGTGTGGLREQYF.

The J gene is TRBJ2-2, the V gene TRBV11-1; D possibly corresponds to TRBD2 (6 bases). Per the germline V gene, CDR1 is SGHAT and CDR2 is FQDESV (reference sequence). The V end lost 6 bases, the J end lost 0 bases, and 14 bases lay between the germline ends. The CDR3 length is 16 residues. The CDR3 is CASSRFGGANTGELFF. Here the CDR3 DNA reads TGTGCCAGCAGTCGATTCGGCGGGGCGAACACCGGGGAGCTGTTTTTT. Supplemented by reference TRBV11-1 and TRBJ2-2, the full variable domain reads EAEVAQSPRYKITEKSQAVAFWCDPISGHATLYWYRQILGQGPELLVQFQDESVVDDSQLPKDRFSAERLKGVDSTLKIQPAELGDSAMYLCASSRFGGANTGELFFGEGSRLTVL.

This chain uses TRBV5-6 with TRBJ2-2; D may be TRBD2 (6 bases). Trimming took off 6 bases at V and 8 bases at J, with 11 bases between the two ends. Germline V CDR1 and CDR2: SGHDT, YYEEEE. This CDR3 has 12 amino acids. The CDR3 sequence is CASTAGRGELFF. The CDR3 DNA reads as TGTGCCAGCACCGCGGGACGTGGGGAGCTGTTTTTT.

This chain links TRBV6-5 with TRBJ2-5; TRBD1 matches at 8 bases. The end of the DNA is better explained by TRBJ2-7, so the J call may be wrong. The germline V gene has CDR1 MNHEY and CDR2 SVGAGI. The CDR3 is made up of 14 amino acids. DNA for the CDR3: TGTGCCAGCAGTTACGGAACAGGGGGCTACGAGCAGTACTTC. It encodes CASSYGTGGYEQYF.